This TCR beta chain was captured by sequencing in a study of blood T cell repertoires in COVID-19. Whole-study context: The United States, Italy and Spain were the sources of the acute and convalescent COVID-19 samples.

Authors' processing steps: Reference gene primer amplification in the assay estimated nucleated cell counts. Profiling relied on immunoSEQ multiplex PCR, and the TCRdb table lists in-frame clones only, not all of them. Clonal size and the V and J genes are those of that table, whereas D and trimming came from the DNA. The table lists about 18,000 clones, roughly 91% of them singletons. CDR1 is KGHSH and CDR2 is LQKENI in the germline V gene. V gave up 3 bases and J gave up 8 bases; unmatched junction bases: 6. This CDR3 has 13 residues. The source of this sequence is a human donor in a cohort sampled during active COVID-19. The chain employs TRBV18 and TRBJ1-1; 7 positions agree with TRBD1. The sample comprised peripheral blood. DNA of the CDR3: TGTGCCAGCTCACCCGGAGACAGGGACGAAGCTTTCTTT. Its translation: CASSPGDRDEAFF.